This T cell receptor beta chain appears in the sequencing data of a study of T cell repertoires in cytomegalovirus infection. Background on the study: Public TCR beta signature analysis indicated the presence of both CMV infection and matching HLA type.

General observations from the study: The cumulative frequency of public TCR beta families distinguished individuals who carried CMV together with the relevant HLA. CMV-specific TCR beta clonotypes restricted by HLA-C dominated the ex vivo response.

Germline assignment: CDR1 MNHEY and CDR2 SVGEGT. The CDR3 length is 15 residues. Trimming removed 0 bases from V and 5 bases from J; junction bases left unmatched: 5. For this clonotype: Its specificity is unknown.

TCRdb reprocessed the reads via MiXCR and lists one record per CDR3 protein. The sample has around 900,000 distinct CDR3 sequences, 31% seen once. The clonotype comes from a human donor in good health (CMV status not recorded). Some clones in this sample may be carry-over from other donors' samples. Sequences were derived from cultured CD8+ T cells from PBMCs, sampled from culture after CMV antigen stimulation. This chain joins TRBV6-2 or TRBV6-3 and TRBJ2-3; TRBD1 matches 7 bases. CDR3 DNA sequence: TGTGCCAGCAGTTACTCTGGGACAGCTGGAGATACGCAGTATTTT. This gives the protein CASSYSGTAGDTQYF.